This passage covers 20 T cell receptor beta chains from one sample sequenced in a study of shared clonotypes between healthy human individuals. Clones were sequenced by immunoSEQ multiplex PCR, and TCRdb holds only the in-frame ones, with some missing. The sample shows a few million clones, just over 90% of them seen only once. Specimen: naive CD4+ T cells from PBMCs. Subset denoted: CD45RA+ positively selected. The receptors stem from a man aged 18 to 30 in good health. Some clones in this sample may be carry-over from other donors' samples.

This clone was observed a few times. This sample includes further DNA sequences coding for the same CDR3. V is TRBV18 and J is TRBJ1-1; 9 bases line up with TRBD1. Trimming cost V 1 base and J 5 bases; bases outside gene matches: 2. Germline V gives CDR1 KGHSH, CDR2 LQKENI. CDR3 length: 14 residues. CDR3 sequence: CASSPRQGGTEAFF. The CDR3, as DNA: TGTGCCAGCTCACCACGACAGGGGGGTACTGAAGCTTTCTTT.

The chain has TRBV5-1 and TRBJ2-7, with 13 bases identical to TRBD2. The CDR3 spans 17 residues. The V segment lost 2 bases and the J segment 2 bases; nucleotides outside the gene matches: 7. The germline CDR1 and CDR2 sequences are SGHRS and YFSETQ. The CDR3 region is CASSLLAGGLGAYEQYF. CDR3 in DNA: TGCGCCAGCAGCTTACTAGCGGGAGGGCTGGGGGCCTACGAGCAGTACTTC.

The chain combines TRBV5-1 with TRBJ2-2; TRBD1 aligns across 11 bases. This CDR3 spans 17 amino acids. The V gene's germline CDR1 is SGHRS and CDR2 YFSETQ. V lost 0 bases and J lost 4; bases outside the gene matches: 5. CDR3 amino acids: CASSLAGGQGGTGELFF. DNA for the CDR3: TGCGCCAGCAGCTTGGCCGGGGGACAGGGGGGCACCGGGGAGCTGTTTTTT. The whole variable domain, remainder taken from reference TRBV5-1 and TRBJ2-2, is KAGVTQTPRYLIKTRGQQVTLSCSPISGHRSVSWYQQTPGQGLQFLFEYFSETQRNKGNFPGRFSGRQFSNSRSEMNVSTLELGDSALYLCASSLAGGQGGTGELFFGEGSRLTVL.

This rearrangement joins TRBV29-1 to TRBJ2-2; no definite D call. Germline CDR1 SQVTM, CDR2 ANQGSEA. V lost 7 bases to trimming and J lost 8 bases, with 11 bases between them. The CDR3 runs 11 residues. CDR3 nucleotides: TGCAGCGGGGAAAGGGCAGGGGAGCTGTTTTTT. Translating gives CSGERAGELFF.

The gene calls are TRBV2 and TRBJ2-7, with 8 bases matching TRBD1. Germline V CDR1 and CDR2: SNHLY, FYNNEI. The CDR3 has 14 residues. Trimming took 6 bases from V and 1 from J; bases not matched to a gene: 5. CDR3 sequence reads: CASRDRQGSYEQYF. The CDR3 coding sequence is TGTGCCAGCAGGGATCGACAGGGGTCCTACGAGCAGTACTTC.

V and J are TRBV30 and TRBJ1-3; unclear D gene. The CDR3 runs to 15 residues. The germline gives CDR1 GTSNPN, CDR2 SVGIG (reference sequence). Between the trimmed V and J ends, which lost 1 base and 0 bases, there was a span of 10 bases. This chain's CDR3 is CAWSGTGSSGNTIYF. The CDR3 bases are TGTGCCTGGAGTGGAACGGGAAGCTCTGGAAACACCATATATTTT. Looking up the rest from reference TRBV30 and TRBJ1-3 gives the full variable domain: SQTIHQWPATLVQPVGSPLSLECTVEGTSNPNLYWYRQAAGRGLQLLFYSVGIGQISSEVPQNLSASRPQDRQFILSSKKLLLSDSGFYLCAWSGTGSSGNTIYFGEGSWLTVV.

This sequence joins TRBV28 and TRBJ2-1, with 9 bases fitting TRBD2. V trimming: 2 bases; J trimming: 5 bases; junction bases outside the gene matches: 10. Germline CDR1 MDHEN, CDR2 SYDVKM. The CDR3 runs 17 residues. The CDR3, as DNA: TGTGCCAGCAGTTTAGTCGAACGGGCGGGGGGGAACAATGAGCAGTTCTTC. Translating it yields CASSLVERAGGNNEQFF.

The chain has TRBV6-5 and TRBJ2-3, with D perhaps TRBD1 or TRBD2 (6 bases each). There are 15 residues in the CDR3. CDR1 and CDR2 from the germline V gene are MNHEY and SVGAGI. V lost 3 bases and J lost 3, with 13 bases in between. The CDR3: CASSYGQGRTDTQYF. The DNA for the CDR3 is TGTGCCAGCAGTTATGGGCAGGGGAGGACAGATACGCAGTATTTT.

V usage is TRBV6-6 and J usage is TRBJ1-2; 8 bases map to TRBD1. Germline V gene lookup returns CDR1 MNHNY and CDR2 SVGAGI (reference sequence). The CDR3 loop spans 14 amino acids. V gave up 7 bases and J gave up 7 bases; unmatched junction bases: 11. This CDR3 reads CASNFQGARFGYTF. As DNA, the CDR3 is TGTGCCAGCAACTTTCAGGGGGCGCGGTTTGGCTACACCTTC.

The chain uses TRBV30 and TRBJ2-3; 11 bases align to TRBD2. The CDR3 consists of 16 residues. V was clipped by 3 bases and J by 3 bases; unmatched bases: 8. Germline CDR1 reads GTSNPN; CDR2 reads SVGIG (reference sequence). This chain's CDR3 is CAWSYGLAGGTDTQYF. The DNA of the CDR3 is TGTGCCTGGAGCTATGGTCTAGCGGGAGGAACAGATACGCAGTATTTT.

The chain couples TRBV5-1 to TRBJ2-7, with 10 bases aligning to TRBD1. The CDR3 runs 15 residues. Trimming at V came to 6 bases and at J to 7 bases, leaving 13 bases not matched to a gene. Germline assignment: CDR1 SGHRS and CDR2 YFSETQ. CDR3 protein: CASTSMGQGFGEQYF. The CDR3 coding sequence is TGCGCCAGCACCTCTATGGGACAGGGGTTTGGGGAGCAGTACTTC.

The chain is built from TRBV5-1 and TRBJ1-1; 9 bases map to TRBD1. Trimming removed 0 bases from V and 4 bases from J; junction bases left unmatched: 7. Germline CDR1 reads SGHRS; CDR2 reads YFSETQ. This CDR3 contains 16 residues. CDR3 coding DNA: TGCGCCAGCAGCTTGGCCCCCGGACAGGGGTTCACTGAAGCTTTCTTT. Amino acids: CASSLAPGQGFTEAFF.

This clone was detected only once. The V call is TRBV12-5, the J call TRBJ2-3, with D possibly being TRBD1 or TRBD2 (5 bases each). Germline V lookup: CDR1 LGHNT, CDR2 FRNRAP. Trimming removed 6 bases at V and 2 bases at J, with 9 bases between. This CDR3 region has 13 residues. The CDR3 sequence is CASGGEFTDTQYF. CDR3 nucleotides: TGTGCTAGTGGGGGGGAATTCACAGATACGCAGTATTTT.

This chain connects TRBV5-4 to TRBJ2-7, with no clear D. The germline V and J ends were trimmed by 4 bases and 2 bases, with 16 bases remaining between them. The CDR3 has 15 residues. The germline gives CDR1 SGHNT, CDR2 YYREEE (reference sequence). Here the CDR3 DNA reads TGTGCCAGCAGCACATCGCAATCCGCCGCCTACGAGCAGTACTTC. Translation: CASSTSQSAAYEQYF.

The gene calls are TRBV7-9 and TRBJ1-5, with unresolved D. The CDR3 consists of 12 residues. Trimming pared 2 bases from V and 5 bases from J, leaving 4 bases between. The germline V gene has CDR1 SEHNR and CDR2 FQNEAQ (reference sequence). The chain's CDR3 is CASSLTDQPQHF. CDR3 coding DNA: TGTGCCAGCAGCTTAACCGATCAGCCCCAGCATTTT.

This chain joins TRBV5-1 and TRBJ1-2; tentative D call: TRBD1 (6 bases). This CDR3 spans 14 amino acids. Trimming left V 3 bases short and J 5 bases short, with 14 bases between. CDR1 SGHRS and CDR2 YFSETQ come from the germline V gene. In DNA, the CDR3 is TGCGCCAGCAGCTCCACCGGGACACCGTATGGCTACACCTTC. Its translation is CASSSTGTPYGYTF.

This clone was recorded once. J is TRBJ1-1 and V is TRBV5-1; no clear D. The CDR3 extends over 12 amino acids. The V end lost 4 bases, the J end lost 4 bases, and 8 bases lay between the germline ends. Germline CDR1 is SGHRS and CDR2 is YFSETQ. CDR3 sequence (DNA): TGCGCCAGCAGCACCGAGGGCACTGAAGCTTTCTTT. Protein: CASSTEGTEAFF.

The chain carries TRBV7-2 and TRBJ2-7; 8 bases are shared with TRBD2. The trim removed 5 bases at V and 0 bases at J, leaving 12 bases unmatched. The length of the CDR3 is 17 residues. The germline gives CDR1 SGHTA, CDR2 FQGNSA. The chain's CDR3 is CASSHRTSSYASYEQYF. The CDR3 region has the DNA TGTGCCAGCAGCCACCGGACTAGCAGTTACGCCTCCTACGAGCAGTACTTC.

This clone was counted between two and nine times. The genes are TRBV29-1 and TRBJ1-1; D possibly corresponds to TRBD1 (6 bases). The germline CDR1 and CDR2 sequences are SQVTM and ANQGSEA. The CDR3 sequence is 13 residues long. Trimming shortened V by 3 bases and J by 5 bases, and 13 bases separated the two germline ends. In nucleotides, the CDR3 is TGCAGCGTTGATCAGGGGAGAGTGACTGAAGCTTTCTTT. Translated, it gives CSVDQGRVTEAFF.

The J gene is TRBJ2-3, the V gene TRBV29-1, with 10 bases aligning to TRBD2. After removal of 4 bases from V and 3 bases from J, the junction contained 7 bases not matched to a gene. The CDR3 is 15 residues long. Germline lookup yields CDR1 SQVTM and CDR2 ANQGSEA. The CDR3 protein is CSVGGLAPVTDTQYF. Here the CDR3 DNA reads TGCAGCGTTGGGGGACTAGCGCCAGTAACAGATACGCAGTATTTT.